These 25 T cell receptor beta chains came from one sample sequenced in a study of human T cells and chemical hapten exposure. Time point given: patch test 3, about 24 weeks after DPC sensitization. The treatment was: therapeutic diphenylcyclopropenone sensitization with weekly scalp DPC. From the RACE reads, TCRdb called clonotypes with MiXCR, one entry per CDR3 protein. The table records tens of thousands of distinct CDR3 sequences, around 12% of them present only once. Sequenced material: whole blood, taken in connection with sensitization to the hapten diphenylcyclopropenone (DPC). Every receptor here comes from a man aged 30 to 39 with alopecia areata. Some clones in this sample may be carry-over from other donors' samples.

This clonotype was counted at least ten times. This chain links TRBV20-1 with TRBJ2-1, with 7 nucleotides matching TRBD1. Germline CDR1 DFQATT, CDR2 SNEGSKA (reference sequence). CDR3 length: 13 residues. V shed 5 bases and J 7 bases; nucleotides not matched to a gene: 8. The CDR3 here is CSAAQGQQNEQFF. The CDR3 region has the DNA TGCAGTGCTGCCCAGGGACAGCAAAATGAGCAGTTCTTC.

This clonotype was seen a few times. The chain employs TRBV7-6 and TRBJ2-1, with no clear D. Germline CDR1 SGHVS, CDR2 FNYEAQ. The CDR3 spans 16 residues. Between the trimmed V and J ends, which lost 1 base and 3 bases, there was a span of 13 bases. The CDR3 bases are TGTGCCAGCAGCTTAGGTTCGGCCTCGGTCTACAATGAGCAGTTCTTC. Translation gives CASSLGSASVYNEQFF.

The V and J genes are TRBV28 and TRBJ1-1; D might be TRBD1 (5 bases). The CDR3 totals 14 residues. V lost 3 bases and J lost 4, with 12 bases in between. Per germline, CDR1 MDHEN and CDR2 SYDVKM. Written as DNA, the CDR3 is TGTGCCAGCAGTTTTGATCAGGGTGGCACTGAAGCTTTCTTT. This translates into CASSFDQGGTEAFF.

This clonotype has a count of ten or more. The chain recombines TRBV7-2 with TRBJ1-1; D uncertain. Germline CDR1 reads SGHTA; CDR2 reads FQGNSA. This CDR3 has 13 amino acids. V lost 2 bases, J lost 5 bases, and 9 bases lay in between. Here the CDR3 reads CASSLSRRTEAFF. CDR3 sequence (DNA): TGTGCCAGCAGCTTAAGCCGTCGGACTGAAGCTTTCTTT.

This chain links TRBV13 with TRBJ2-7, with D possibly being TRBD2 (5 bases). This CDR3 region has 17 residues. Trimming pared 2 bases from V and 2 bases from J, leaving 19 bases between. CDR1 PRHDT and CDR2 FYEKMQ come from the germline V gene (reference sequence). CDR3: CASSLLARGSPTYEQYF. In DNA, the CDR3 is TGTGCCAGCAGCTTACTCGCTCGGGGAAGCCCTACCTACGAGCAGTACTTC.

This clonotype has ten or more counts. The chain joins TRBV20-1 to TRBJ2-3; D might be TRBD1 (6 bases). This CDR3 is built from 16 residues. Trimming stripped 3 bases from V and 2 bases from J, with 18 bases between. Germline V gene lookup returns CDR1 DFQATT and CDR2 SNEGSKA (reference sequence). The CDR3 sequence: CSASPRKGVITDTQYF. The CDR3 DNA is TGCAGTGCTAGTCCTAGAAAGGGGGTGATCACAGATACGCAGTATTTT.

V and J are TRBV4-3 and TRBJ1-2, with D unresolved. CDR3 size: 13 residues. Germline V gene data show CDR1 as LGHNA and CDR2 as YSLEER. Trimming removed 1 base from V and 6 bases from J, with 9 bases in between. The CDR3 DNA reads TGCGCCAGCAGCCAAGTAAGGAGGGATGGCTACACCTTC. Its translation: CASSQVRRDGYTF.

Here the CDR3 DNA reads TGTGCCTGGAGTGTAAGGGGGGCCAACGTCCTGACTTTC. Protein: CAWSVRGANVLTF. The chain couples TRBV30 to TRBJ2-6, with D uncertain. Deletions cut 0 bases from V and 4 bases from J, with 4 bases between. This CDR3 spans 13 amino acids. Germline V gene data show CDR1 as GTSNPN and CDR2 as SVGIG (reference sequence). The full variable domain, its missing parts supplied by reference TRBV30 and TRBJ2-6, is SQTIHQWPATLVQPVGSPLSLECTVEGTSNPNLYWYRQAAGRGLQLLFYSVGIGQISSEVPQNLSASRPQDRQFILSSKKLLLSDSGFYLCAWSVRGANVLTFGAGSRLTVL.

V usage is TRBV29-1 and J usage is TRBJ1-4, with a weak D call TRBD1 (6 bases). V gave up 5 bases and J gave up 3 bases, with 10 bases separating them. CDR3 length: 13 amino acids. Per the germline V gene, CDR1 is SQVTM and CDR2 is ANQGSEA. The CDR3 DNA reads TGCAGCGTTCTGACAGGCTCTAATGAAAAACTGTTTTTT. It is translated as CSVLTGSNEKLFF.

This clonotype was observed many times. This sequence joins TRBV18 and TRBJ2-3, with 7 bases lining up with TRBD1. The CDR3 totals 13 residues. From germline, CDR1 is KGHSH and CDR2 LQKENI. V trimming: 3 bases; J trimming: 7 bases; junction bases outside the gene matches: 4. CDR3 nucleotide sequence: TGTGCCAGCTCACCTGACAGGGCGAATACGCAGTATTTT. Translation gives CASSPDRANTQYF.

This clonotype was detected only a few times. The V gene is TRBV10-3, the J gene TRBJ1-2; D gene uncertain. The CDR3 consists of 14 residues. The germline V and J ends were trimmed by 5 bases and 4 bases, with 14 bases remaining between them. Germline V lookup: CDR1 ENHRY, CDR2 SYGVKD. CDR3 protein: CAISPVGLSYGYTF. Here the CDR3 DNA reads TGTGCCATCAGTCCTGTCGGATTATCCTATGGCTACACCTTC.

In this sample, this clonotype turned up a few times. The chain's CDR3 is CASSHREGEQYF. The CDR3, as DNA: TGTGCCAGCAGCCACAGGGAGGGCGAGCAGTACTTC. This chain uses TRBV3-1 with TRBJ2-7; 7 bases fit TRBD2. V lost 3 bases, J lost 6 bases, and 2 bases stayed unmatched. Germline loops: CDR1 LGHDT, CDR2 YNNKEL (reference sequence). The CDR3 length is 12 residues.

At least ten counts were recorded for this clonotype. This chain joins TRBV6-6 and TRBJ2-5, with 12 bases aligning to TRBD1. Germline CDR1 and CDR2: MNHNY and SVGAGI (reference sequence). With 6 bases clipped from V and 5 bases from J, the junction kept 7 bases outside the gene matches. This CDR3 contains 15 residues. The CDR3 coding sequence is TGTGCCAGCAGGCCGGGACAGGGGGCTCGGGAGACCCAGTACTTC. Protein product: CASRPGQGARETQYF.

As DNA, the CDR3 is TGTGCCAGCAGCTCCCCGGACAGAATTCGCTACACCTTC. Its protein is CASSSPDRIRYTF. This chain uses TRBV11-2 with TRBJ1-2; D possibly corresponds to TRBD1 (6 bases). The V end was cut by 4 bases, the J end by 9 bases, with 15 bases between. CDR3 size: 13 residues. The germline V gene has CDR1 SGHAT and CDR2 FQNNGV.

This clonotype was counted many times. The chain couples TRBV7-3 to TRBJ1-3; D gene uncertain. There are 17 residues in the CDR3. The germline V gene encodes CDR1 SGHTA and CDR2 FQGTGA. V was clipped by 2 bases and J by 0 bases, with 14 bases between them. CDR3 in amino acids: CASSLEVRRSSGNTIYF. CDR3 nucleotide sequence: TGTGCCAGCAGCTTAGAGGTTCGGCGGAGCTCTGGAAACACCATATATTTT.

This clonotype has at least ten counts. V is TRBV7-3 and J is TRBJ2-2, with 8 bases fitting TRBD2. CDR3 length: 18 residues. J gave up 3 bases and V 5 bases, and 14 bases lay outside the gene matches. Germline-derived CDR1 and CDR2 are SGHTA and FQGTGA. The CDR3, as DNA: TGTGCCAGCAGCCCAGATAGGCCAGCGGGGGAACACACCGGGGAGCTGTTTTTT. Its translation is CASSPDRPAGEHTGELFF.

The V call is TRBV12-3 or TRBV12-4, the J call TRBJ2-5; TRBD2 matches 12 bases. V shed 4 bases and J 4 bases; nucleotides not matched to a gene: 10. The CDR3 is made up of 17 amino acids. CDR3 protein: CASSSKGLAGLRETQYF. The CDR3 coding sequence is TGTGCCAGCAGTTCTAAGGGACTAGCGGGCCTCCGAGAGACCCAGTACTTC.

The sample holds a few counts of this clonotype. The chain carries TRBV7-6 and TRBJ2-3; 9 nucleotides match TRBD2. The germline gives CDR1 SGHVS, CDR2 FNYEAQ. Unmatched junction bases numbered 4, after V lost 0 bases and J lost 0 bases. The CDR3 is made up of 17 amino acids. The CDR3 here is CASSLAPSGASTDTQYF. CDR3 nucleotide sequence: TGTGCCAGCAGCTTAGCGCCTAGCGGGGCTAGCACAGATACGCAGTATTTT.

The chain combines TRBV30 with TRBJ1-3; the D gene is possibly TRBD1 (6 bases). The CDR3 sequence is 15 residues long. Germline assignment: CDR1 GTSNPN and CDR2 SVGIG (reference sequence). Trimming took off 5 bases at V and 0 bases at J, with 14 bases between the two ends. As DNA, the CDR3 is TGTGCCTGGGCCTGGGGGGCGAGCTCTGGAAACACCATATATTTT. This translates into CAWAWGASSGNTIYF.

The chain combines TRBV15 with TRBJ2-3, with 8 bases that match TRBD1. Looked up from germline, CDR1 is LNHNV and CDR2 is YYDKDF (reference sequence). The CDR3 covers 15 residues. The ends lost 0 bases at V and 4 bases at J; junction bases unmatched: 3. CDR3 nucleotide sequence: TGTGCCACCAGCAGAGACAGGGGGCTATCAGATACGCAGTATTTT. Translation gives CATSRDRGLSDTQYF.

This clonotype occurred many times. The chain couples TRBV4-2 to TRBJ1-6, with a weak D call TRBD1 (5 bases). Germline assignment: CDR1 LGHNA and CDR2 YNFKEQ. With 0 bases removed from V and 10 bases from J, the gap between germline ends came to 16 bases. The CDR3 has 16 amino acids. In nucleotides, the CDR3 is TGTGCCAGCAGCCAAGAACAGGCCCCCCAAAACTCACCCCTCCACTTT. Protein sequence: CASSQEQAPQNSPLHF.

The CDR3 loop reads CASSLSGVPTDTQYF. DNA of the CDR3: TGCGCCAGCAGCTTGTCGGGGGTTCCCACAGATACGCAGTATTTT. J is TRBJ2-3 and V is TRBV5-1; D perhaps matches TRBD2 (6 bases). CDR1 is SGHRS and CDR2 is YFSETQ in the germline V gene. The ends were cut back, 1 base at V and 2 bases at J, with 11 bases in the middle. CDR3 length: 15 residues.

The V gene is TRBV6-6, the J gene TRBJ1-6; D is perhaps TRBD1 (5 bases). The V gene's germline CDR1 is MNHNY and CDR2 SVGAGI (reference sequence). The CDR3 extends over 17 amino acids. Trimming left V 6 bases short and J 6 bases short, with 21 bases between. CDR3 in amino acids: CASRARGSQESNSPLHF. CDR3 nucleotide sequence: TGTGCCAGCAGGGCTAGGGGATCACAGGAGAGTAATTCACCCCTCCACTTT.

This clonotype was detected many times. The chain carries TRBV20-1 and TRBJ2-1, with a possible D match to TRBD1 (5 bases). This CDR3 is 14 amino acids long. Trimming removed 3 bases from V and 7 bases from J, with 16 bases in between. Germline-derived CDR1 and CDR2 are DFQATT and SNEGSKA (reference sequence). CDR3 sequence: CSASRPGPGNEQFF. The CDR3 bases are TGCAGTGCTAGTAGGCCAGGGCCAGGGAATGAGCAGTTCTTC.

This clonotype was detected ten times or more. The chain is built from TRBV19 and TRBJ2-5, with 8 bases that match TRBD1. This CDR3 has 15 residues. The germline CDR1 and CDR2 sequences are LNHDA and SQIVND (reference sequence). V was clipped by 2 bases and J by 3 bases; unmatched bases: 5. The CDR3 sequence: CASSIRGQGEETQYF. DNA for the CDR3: TGTGCCAGTAGTATACGTGGACAGGGAGAAGAGACCCAGTACTTC.